This TCR beta chain was sequenced for a study of technical replicates of blood from several donors. The CDR3 runs to 17 residues. Deletions cut 0 bases from V and 9 bases from J, with 22 bases between. Germline V gene data show CDR1 as SGDLS and CDR2 as YYNGEE. Measured with immunoSEQ multiplex PCR; TCRdb has only the in-frame clones, and not every one. Of more than 90,000 clones in the sample, around 95% were seen once. This TCR was sampled from a human donor in good health. The rearrangement joins TRBV9 to TRBJ1-5; D ambiguous. What was sequenced was T cells isolated from PBMCs. The CDR3 nucleotides are TGTGCCAGCAGCGTAGGTTTTACACTAAAAGACGATCTGCCCCAGCATTTT. As protein: CASSVGFTLKDDLPQHF.